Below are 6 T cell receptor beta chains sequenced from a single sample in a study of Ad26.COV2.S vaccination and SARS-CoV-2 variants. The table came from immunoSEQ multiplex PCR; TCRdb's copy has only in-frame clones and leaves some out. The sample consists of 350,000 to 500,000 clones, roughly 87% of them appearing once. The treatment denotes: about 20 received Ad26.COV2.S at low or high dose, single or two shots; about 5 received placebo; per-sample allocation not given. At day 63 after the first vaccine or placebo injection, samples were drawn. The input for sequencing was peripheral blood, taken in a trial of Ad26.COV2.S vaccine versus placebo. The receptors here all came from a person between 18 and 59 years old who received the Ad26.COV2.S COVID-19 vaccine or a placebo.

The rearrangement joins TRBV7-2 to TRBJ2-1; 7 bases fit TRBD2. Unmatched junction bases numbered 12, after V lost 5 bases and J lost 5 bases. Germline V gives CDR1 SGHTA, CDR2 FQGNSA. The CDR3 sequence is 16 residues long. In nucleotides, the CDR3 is TGTGCCAGCAGCAAATTCCGGGACTACCCTAACAATGAGCAGTTCTTC. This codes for CASSKFRDYPNNEQFF.

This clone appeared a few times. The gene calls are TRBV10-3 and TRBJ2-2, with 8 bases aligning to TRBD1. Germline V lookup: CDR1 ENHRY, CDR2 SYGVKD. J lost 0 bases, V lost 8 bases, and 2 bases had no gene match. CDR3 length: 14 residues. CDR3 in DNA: TGTGCCATCGCAGGGGGCGCGAACACCGGGGAGCTGTTTTTT. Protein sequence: CAIAGGANTGELFF.

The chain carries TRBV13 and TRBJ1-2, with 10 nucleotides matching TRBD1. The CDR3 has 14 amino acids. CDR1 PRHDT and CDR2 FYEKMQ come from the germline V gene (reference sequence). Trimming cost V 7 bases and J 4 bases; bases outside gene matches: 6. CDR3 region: CASTRGTGVYGYTF. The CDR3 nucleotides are TGTGCCAGCACTCGGGGGACAGGGGTCTATGGCTACACCTTC.

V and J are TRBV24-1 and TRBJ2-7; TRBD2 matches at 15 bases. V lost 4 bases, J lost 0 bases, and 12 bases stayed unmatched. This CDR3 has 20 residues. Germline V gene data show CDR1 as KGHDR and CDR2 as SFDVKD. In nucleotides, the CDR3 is TGTGCCACCAGTGAACCTCTACCGGGACTAGCGGGAGGTCACTCCTACGAGCAGTACTTC. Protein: CATSEPLPGLAGGHSYEQYF.

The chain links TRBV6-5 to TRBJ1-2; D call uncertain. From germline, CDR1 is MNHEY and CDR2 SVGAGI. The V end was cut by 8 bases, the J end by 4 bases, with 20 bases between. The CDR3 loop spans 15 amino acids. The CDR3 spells CASRSDPDGSYGYTF. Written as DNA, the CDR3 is TGTGCCAGCCGATCGGACCCCGACGGGAGCTATGGCTACACCTTC.

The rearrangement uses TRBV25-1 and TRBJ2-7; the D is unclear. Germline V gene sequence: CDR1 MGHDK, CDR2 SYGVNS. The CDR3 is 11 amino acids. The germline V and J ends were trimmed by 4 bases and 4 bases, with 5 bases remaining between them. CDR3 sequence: CASSATYEQYF. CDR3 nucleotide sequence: TGTGCCAGCAGTGCCACTTACGAGCAGTACTTC.